What follows is one T cell receptor (beta chain) and its context. V was cut by 6 bases and J by 2 bases, with 12 bases left in between. Germline V gene sequence: CDR1 MNHEY, CDR2 SVGAGI. The CDR3 length is 14 residues. Method: immunoSEQ multiplex PCR; TCRdb's copy keeps in-frame clones and lacks some. The data show approximately 41,000 clones, 90% to 95% seen once. The data stem from a study of cytomegalovirus exposure and HLA in healthy donors. Material for sequencing was PBMCs. This chain joins TRBV6-5 and TRBJ2-3; perhaps TRBD2 as D (5 bases). This sequence was found in a man younger than 35 in good health and CMV-seronegative. This CDR3 is CASRYPGVTDTQYF. The CDR3 DNA is TGTGCCAGCAGGTATCCCGGGGTCACAGATACGCAGTATTTT.